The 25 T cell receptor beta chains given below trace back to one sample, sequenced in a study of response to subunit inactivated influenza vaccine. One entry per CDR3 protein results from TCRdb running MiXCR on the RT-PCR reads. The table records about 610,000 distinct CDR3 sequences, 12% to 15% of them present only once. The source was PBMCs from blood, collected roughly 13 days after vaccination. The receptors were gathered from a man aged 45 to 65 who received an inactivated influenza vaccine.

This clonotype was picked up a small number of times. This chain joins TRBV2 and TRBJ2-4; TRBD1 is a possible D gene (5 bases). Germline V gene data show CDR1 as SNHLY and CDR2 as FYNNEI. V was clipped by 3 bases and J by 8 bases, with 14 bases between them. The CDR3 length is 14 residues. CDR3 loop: CASSEKGSIDIQYF. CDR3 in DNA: TGTGCCAGCAGTGAGAAGGGGTCGATAGACATTCAGTACTTC. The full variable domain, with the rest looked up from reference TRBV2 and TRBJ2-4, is EPEVTQTPSHQVTQMGQEVILRCVPISNHLYFYWYRQILGQKVEFLVSFYNNEISEKSEIFDDQFSVERPDGSNFTLKIRSTKLEDSAMYFCASSEKGSIDIQYFGAGTRLSVL.

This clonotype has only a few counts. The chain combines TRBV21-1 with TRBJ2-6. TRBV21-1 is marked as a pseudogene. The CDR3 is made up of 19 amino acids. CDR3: CASSKSGDILGSGANVLTF. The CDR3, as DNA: TGTGCCAGCAGCAAAAGTGGGGATATATTAGGCTCTGGGGCCAACGTCCTGACTTTC.

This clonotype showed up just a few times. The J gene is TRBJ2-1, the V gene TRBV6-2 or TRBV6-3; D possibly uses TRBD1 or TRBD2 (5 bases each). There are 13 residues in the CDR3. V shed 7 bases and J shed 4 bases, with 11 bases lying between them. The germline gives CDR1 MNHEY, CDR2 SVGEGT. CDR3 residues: CASTIGAYNEQFF. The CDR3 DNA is TGTGCCAGCACTATCGGGGCTTACAATGAGCAGTTCTTC.

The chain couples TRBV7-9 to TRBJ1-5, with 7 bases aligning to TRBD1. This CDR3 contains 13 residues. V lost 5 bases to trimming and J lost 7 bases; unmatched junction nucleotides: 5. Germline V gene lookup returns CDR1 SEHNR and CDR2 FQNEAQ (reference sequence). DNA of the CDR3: TGTGCCAGCAGCCAGGGGGACTTCCAGCCCCAGCATTTT. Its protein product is CASSQGDFQPQHF.

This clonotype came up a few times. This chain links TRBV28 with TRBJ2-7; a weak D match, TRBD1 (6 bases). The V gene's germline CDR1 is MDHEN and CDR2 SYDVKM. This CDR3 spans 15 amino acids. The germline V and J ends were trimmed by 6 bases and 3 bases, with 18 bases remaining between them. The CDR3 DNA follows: TGTGCCAGCAGACAAAAGGGACACCCGATCTACGAGCAGTACTTC. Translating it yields CASRQKGHPIYEQYF.

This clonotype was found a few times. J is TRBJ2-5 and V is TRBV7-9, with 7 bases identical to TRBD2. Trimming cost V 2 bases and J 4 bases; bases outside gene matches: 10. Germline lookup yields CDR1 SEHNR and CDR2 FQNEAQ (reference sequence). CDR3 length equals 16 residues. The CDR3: CASSLIDGEGRETQYF. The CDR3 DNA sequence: TGTGCCAGCAGCTTAATTGACGGGGAGGGCCGAGAGACCCAGTACTTC.

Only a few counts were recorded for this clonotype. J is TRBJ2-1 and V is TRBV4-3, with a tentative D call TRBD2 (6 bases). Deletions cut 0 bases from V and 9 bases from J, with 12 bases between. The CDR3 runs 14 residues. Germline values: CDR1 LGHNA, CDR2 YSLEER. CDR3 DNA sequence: TGCGCCAGCAGCCAAGATGCGGGGTTAGGTGAGCAGTTCTTC. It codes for CASSQDAGLGEQFF.

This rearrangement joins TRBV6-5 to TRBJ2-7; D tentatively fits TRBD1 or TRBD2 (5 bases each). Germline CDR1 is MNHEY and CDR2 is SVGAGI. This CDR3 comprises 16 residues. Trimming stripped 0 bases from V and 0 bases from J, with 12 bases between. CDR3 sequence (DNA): TGTGCCAGCAGTTACTCGATTCGGGACCTCTCCTACGAGCAGTACTTC. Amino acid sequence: CASSYSIRDLSYEQYF.

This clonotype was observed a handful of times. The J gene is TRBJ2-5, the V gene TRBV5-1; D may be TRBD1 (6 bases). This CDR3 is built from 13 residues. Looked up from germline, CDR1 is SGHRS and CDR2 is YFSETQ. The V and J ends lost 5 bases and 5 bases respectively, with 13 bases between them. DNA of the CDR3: TGCGCCAGCAGTCGACAGAGGGGGGAGACCCAGTACTTC. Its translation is CASSRQRGETQYF.

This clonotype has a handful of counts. The CDR3 region has the DNA TGTGCCAGCAGTTCACCCGGGACTACGGATGAGCAGTTCTTC. It yields the protein CASSSPGTTDEQFF. V and J are TRBV12-3 or TRBV12-4 and TRBJ2-1, with 7 bases aligning to TRBD2. The CDR3 has 14 residues. The V gene end was trimmed by 4 bases and the J gene end by 8 bases; junction bases not matched to a gene: 8.

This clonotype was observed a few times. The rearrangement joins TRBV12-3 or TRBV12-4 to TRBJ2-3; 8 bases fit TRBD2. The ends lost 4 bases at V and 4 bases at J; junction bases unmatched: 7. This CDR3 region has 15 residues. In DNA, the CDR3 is TGTGCCAGCAGTTCTCCGGGACTAGTCCCAGATACGCAGTATTTT. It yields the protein CASSSPGLVPDTQYF.

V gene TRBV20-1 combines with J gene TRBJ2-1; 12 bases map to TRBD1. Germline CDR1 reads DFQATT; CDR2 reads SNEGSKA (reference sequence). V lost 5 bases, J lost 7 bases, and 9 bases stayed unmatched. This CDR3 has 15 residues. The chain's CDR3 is CSASDRDRGLNEQFF. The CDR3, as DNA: TGCAGTGCTTCAGACCGGGACAGGGGGCTGAATGAGCAGTTCTTC.

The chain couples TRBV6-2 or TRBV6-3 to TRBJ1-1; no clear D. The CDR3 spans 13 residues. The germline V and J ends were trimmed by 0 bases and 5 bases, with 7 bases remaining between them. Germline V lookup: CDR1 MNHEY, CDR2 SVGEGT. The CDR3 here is CASSYSERTEAFF. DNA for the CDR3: TGTGCCAGCAGTTACTCTGAGAGAACTGAAGCTTTCTTT.

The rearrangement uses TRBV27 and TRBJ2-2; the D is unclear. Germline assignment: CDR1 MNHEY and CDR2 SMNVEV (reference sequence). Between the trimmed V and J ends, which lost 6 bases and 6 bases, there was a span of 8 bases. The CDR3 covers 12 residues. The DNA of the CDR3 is TGTGCCAGCAGCCCGGTCGCCGGGGAGCTGTTTTTT. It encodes CASSPVAGELFF.

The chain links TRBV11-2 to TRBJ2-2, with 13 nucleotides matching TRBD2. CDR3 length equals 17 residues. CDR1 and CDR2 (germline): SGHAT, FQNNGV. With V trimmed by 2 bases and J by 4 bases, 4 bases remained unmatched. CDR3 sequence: CASSLTSGGARTGELFF. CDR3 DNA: TGTGCCAGCAGCTTAACTAGCGGGGGGGCACGCACCGGGGAGCTGTTTTTT.

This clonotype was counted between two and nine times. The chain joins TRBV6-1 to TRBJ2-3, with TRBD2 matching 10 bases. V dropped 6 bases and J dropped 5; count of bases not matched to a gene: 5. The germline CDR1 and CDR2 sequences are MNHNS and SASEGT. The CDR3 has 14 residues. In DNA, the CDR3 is TGTGCCAGCAGCCTAGCGGGAGTAAGAGATACGCAGTATTTT. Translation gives CASSLAGVRDTQYF.

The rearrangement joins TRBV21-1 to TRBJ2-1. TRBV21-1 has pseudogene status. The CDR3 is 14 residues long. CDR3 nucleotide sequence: TGTGCCAGCAGCAAAGCGCGAAGGGACAATGAGCAGTTCTTC. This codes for CASSKARRDNEQFF.

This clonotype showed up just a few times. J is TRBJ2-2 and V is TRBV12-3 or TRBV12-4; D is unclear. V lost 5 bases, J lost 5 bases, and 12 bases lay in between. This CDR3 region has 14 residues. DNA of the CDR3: TGTGCCAGCAGTCAAGGCGTCGGAACCGGGGAGCTGTTTTTT. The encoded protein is CASSQGVGTGELFF.

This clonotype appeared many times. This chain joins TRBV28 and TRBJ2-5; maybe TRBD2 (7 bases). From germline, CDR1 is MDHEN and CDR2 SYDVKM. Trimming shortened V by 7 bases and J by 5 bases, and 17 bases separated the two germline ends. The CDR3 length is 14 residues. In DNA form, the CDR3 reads TGTGCCAGCAAGGGGGGGGCAACTGGGGAGACCCAGTACTTC. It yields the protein CASKGGATGETQYF.

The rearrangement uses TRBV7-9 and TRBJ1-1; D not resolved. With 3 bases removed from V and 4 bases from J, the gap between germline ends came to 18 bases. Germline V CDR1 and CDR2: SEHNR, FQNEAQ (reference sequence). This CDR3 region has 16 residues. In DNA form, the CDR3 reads TGTGCCAGCAGCTTCCCCGGTGGCGAAACGGCCACTGAAGCTTTCTTT. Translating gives CASSFPGGETATEAFF. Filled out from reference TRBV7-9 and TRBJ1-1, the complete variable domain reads DTGVSQNPRHKITKRGQNVTFRCDPISEHNRLYWYRQTLGQGPEFLTYFQNEAQLEKSRLLSDRFSAERPKGSFSTLEIQRTEQGDSAMYLCASSFPGGETATEAFFGQGTRLTVV.

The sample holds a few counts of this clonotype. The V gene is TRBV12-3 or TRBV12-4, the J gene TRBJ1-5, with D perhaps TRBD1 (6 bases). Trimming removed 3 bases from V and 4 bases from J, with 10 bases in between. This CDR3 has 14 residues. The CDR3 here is CASSFAGDNQPQHF. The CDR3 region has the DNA TGTGCCAGCAGTTTTGCAGGGGATAATCAGCCCCAGCATTTT.

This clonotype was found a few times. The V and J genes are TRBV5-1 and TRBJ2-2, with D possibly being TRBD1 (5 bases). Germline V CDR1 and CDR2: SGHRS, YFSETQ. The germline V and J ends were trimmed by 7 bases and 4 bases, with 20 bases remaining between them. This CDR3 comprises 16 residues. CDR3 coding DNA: TGCGCCAGCTGGAACGTGGGGCGAAGGAGCACCGGGGAGCTGTTTTTT. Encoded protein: CASWNVGRRSTGELFF.

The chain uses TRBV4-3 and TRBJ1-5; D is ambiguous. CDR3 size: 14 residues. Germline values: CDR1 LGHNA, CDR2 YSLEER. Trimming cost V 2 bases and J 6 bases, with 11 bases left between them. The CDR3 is CASSQNPRVQPQHF. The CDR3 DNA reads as TGCGCCAGCAGCCAAAACCCCCGGGTTCAGCCCCAGCATTTT.

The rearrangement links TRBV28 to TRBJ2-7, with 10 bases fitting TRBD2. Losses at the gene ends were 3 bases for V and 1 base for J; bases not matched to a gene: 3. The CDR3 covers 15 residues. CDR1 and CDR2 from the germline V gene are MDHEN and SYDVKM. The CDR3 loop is CASSFSSGGSYEQYF. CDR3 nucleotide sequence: TGTGCCAGCAGTTTCTCTAGCGGGGGATCCTACGAGCAGTACTTC.

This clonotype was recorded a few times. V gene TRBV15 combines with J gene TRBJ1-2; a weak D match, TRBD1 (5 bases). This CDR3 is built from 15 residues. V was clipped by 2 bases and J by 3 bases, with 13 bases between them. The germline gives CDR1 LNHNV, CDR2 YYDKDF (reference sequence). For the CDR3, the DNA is TGTGCCACCAGCAGACCTTCAACAGGAGACTATGGCTACACCTTC. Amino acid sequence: CATSRPSTGDYGYTF.